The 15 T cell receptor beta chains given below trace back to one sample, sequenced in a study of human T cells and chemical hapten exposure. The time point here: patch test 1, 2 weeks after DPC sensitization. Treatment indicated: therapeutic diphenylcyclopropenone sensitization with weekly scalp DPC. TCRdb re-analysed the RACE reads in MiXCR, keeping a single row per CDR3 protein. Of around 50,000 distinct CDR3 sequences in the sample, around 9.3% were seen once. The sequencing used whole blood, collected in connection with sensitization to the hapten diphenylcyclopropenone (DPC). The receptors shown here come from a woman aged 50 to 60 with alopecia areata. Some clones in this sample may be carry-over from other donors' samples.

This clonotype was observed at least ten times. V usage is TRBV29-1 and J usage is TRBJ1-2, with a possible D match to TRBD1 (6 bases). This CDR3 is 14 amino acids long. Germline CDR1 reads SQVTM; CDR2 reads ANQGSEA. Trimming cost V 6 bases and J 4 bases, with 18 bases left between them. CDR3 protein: CSVHPGQSFYGYTF. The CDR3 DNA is TGCAGCGTCCACCCGGGACAAAGTTTCTATGGCTACACCTTC.

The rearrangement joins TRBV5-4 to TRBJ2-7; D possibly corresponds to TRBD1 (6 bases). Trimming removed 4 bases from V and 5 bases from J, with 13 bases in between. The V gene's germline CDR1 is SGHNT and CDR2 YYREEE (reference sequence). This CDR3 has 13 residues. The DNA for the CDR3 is TGTGCCAGCAGCCCAGGGGTCTGGAACGAGCAGTACTTC. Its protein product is CASSPGVWNEQYF.

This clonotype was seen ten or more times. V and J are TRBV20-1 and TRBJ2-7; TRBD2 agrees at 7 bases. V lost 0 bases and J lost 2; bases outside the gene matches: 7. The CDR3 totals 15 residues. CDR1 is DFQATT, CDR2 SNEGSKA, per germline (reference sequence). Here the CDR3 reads CSARDRSGDTYEQYF. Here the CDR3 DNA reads TGCAGTGCTAGAGATCGGAGCGGGGATACCTACGAGCAGTACTTC.

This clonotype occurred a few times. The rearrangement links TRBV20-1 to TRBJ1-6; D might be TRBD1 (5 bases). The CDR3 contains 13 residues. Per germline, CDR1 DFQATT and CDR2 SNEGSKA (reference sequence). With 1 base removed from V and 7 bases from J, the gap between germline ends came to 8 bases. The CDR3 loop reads CSARGDSNSPLHF. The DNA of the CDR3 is TGCAGTGCTAGAGGGGACTCCAATTCACCCCTCCACTTT.

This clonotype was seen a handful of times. CDR3 in amino acids: CASSSKAAFNEQFF. CDR3 bases: TGTGCCAGCAGTTCAAAAGCGGCCTTTAATGAGCAGTTCTTC. The chain is built from TRBV3-1 and TRBJ2-1; D might be TRBD2 (5 bases). V was trimmed by 6 bases and J by 7 bases, leaving 16 bases between them. CDR1 is LGHDT and CDR2 is YNNKEL in the germline V gene (reference sequence). The CDR3 loop spans 14 amino acids.

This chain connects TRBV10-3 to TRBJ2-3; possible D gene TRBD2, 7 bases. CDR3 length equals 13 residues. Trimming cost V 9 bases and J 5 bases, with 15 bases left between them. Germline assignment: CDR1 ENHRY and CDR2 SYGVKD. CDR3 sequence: CAIHGGLGDTQYF. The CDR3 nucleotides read TGTGCCATTCACGGGGGGCTGGGAGATACGCAGTATTTT.

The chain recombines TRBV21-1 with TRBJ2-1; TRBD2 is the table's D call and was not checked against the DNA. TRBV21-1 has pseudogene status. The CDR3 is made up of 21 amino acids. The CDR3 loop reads CASSKRVCRGTSGSSYNEQFF. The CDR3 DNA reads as TGTGCCAGCAGCAAAAGGGTATGCCGAGGGACTAGCGGTAGCTCCTACAATGAGCAGTTCTTC.

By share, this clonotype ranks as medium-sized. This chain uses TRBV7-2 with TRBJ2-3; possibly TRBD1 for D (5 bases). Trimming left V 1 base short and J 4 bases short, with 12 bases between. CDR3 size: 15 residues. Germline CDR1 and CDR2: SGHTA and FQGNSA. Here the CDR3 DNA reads TGTGCCAGCAGCTTAGGGCCGTTAGGGGCAGATACGCAGTATTTT. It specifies CASSLGPLGADTQYF.

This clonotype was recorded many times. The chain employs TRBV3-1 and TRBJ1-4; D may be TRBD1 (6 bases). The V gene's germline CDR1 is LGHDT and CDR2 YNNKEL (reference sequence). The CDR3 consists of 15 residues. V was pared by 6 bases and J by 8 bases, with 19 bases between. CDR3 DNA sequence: TGTGCCAGCAGACCCTCCGGGGGCGCACACGAAAAACTGTTTTTT. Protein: CASRPSGGAHEKLFF.

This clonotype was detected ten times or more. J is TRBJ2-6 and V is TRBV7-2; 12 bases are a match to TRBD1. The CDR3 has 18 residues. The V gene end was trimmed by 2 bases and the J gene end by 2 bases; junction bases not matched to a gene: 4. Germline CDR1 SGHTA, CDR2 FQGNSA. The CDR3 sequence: CASSLMGQGAPGANVLTF. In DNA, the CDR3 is TGTGCCAGCAGCTTAATGGGACAGGGGGCGCCTGGGGCCAACGTCCTGACTTTC.

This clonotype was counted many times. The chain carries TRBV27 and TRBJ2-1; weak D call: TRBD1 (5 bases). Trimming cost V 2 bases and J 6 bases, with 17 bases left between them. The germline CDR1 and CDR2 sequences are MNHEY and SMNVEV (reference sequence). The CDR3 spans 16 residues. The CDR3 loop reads CASSLMSRAAVNEQFF. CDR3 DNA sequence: TGTGCCAGCAGTTTAATGTCCAGGGCTGCGGTCAATGAGCAGTTCTTC.

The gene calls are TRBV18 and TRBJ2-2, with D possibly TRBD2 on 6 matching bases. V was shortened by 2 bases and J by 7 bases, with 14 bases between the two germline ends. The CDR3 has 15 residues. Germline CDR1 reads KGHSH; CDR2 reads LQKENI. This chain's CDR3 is CASSPYGTASGELFF. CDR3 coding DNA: TGTGCCAGCTCACCATATGGGACTGCGAGCGGGGAGCTGTTTTTT.

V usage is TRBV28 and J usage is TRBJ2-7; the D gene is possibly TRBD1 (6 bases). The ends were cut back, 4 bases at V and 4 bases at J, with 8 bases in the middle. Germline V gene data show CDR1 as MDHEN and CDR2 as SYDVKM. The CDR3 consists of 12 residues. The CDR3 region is CASSWDKYEQYF. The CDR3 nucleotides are TGTGCCAGCAGTTGGGACAAGTACGAGCAGTACTTC.

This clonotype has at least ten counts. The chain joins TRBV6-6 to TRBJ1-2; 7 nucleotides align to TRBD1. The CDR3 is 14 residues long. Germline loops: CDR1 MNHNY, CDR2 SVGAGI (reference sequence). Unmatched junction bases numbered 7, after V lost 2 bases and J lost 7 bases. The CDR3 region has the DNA TGTGCCAGCAGTTACCTGACAGGGAGTCGTGGCTACACCTTC. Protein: CASSYLTGSRGYTF.

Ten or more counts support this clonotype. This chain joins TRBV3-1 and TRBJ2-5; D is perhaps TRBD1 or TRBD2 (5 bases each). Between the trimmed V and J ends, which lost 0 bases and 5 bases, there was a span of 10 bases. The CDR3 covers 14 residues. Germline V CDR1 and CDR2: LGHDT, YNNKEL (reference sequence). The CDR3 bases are TGTGCCAGCAGCCAAGACAGCCGGGGCGAGACCCAGTACTTC. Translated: CASSQDSRGETQYF.